What follows are 28 T cell receptor beta chains derived from one specimen sequenced in a study of blood T cell repertoires in COVID-19. Method: immunoSEQ multiplex PCR; TCRdb's copy keeps in-frame clones and lacks some. This repertoire shows some 200,000 clones, about 78% found once; its top ten account for under 8.5%. Source material: peripheral blood. Receptor source: a woman aged 65 to 85 with acute or convalescent COVID-19.

This clone was seen only a few times. V gene TRBV9 combines with J gene TRBJ2-7; D might be TRBD2 (7 bases). The germline V gene has CDR1 SGDLS and CDR2 YYNGEE. The germline V and J ends were trimmed by 4 bases and 7 bases, with 21 bases remaining between them. The CDR3 sequence is 15 residues long. The CDR3 DNA is TGTGCCAGCAGCCCCCGTGGGGGGGCTAATCGGGAGCAGTACTTC. It codes for CASSPRGGANREQYF. Combining the CDR3 with reference TRBV9 and TRBJ2-7 gives the whole variable domain DSGVTQTPKHLITATGQRVTLRCSPRSGDLSVYWYQQSLDQGLQFLIQYYNGEERAKGNILERFSAQQFPDLHSELNLSSLELGDSALYFCASSPRGGANREQYFGPGTRLTVT.

The V call is TRBV18, the J call TRBJ2-7; 10 nucleotides agree with TRBD2. The CDR3 contains 15 residues. With V trimmed by 0 bases and J by 2 bases, 1 base remained unmatched. CDR1 KGHSH and CDR2 LQKENI come from the germline V gene. The CDR3: CASSPPSGGAYEQYF. The CDR3 DNA is TGTGCCAGCTCACCACCGAGCGGGGGGGCCTACGAGCAGTACTTC.

The J gene is TRBJ2-5, the V gene TRBV10-3; TRBD2 aligns across 12 bases. CDR3 size: 14 residues. Germline lookup yields CDR1 ENHRY and CDR2 SYGVKD. The J segment lost 5 bases and the V segment lost 4 bases, leaving 2 bases of the junction unmatched. The CDR3 protein is CAISGLAGVETQYF. The CDR3 DNA follows: TGTGCCATCAGTGGACTAGCGGGGGTTGAGACCCAGTACTTC.

The chain carries TRBV6-6 and TRBJ1-2; possibly TRBD1 for D (5 bases). CDR3 length: 14 amino acids. The V end was cut by 7 bases, the J end by 10 bases, with 22 bases between. The germline V gene encodes CDR1 MNHNY and CDR2 SVGAGI (reference sequence). CDR3 in amino acids: CASKVGGPLDDYTF. The CDR3, as DNA: TGTGCCAGCAAAGTCGGGGGACCCCTCGATGACTACACCTTC.

The V gene is TRBV5-4, the J gene TRBJ2-5; 8 bases fit TRBD2. The CDR3 loop spans 14 amino acids. In germline, CDR1 is SGHNT, CDR2 YYREEE (reference sequence). V trimming: 4 bases; J trimming: 5 bases; junction bases outside the gene matches: 7. The CDR3 sequence: CASSRGGQEETQYF. The CDR3 DNA sequence: TGTGCCAGCAGCCGCGGGGGGCAGGAGGAGACCCAGTACTTC.

In its sample, this clone was seen once. This sequence joins TRBV28 and TRBJ1-5; 11 bases align to TRBD1. V lost 5 bases and J lost 7; bases outside the gene matches: 10. Germline V gives CDR1 MDHEN, CDR2 SYDVKM. CDR3 size: 16 residues. DNA for the CDR3: TGTGCCAGCAGTCCGAGGACAGGGGGCGCGGGGCAGCCCCAGCATTTT. Its translation: CASSPRTGGAGQPQHF.

The chain carries TRBV18 and TRBJ2-5, with 7 nucleotides matching TRBD1. There are 15 residues in the CDR3. V gave up 1 base and J gave up 5 bases; unmatched junction bases: 7. The germline gives CDR1 KGHSH, CDR2 LQKENI. In DNA form, the CDR3 reads TGTGCCAGCTCACCACGAAGGGGGCAGGCGGAGACCCAGTACTTC. It is translated as CASSPRRGQAETQYF.

This chain connects TRBV4-2 to TRBJ2-3, with 11 bases aligning to TRBD2. Germline V gene data show CDR1 as LGHNA and CDR2 as YNFKEQ. V gave up 4 bases and J gave up 2 bases; unmatched junction bases: 5. CDR3 length: 16 amino acids. The CDR3 sequence is CASSPTSGENTDTQYF. The CDR3 DNA follows: TGTGCCAGCAGCCCGACTAGCGGGGAGAACACAGATACGCAGTATTTT.

The chain couples TRBV3-1 (or the pseudogene TRBV3-2) to TRBJ1-5; D unclear. CDR1 and CDR2 from the germline V gene are LGHDT and YNNKEL (reference sequence). Trimming took off 1 base at V and 2 bases at J, with 9 bases between the two ends. The CDR3 spans 15 residues. The CDR3 DNA sequence: TGTGCCAGCAGCCAAGGCACTCAGGGCAATCAGCCCCAGCATTTT. Translated: CASSQGTQGNQPQHF.

CDR3 nucleotides: TGTGCCAGCAGCATAGGGACTAGCGGGGGGACAGATACGCAGTATTTT. Its translation is CASSIGTSGGTDTQYF. V is TRBV5-4 and J is TRBJ2-3; 15 nucleotides line up with TRBD2. The germline CDR1 and CDR2 sequences are SGHNT and YYREEE (reference sequence). V was clipped by 4 bases and J by 3 bases; unmatched bases: 3. The CDR3 extends over 16 amino acids.

V usage is TRBV3-1 (or the pseudogene TRBV3-2) and J usage is TRBJ2-2; TRBD2 agrees at 7 bases. V lost 1 base to trimming and J lost 6 bases; unmatched junction nucleotides: 11. Germline CDR1 and CDR2: LGHDT and YNNKEL (reference sequence). The CDR3 is made up of 17 amino acids. The CDR3 loop is CASSQGGGGPGPGELFF. The DNA for the CDR3 is TGTGCCAGCAGCCAAGGGGGCGGGGGACCTGGGCCCGGGGAGCTGTTTTTT.

The rearrangement uses TRBV5-4 and TRBJ1-1, with D possibly being TRBD1 (5 bases). Germline lookup yields CDR1 SGHNT and CDR2 YYREEE (reference sequence). This CDR3 spans 13 amino acids. The ends were cut back, 6 bases at V and 2 bases at J, with 11 bases in the middle. The CDR3 sequence is CASTWGGNTEAFF. CDR3 in DNA: TGTGCCAGCACCTGGGGGGGAAACACTGAAGCTTTCTTT.

As for this clone: This same CDR3 is encoded by further DNA sequences in the sample. The chain couples TRBV3-1 (or the pseudogene TRBV3-2) to TRBJ2-3; D is unclear. V was shortened by 4 bases and J by 0 bases, with 11 bases between the two germline ends. The CDR3 totals 15 residues. Germline CDR1 and CDR2: LGHDT and YNNKEL (reference sequence). The CDR3 DNA is TGTGCCAGCAGCCGAGACACGACTAGCACAGATACGCAGTATTTT. This gives the protein CASSRDTTSTDTQYF.

The chain carries TRBV4-3 and TRBJ1-3; D not certain. CDR1 is LGHNA and CDR2 is YSLEER in the germline V gene. Trimming took off 1 base at V and 4 bases at J, with 14 bases between the two ends. The CDR3 contains 16 residues. In DNA form, the CDR3 reads TGCGCCAGCAGCCAAGGACGAGGTGTAGGAGGAAACACCATATATTTT. Protein sequence: CASSQGRGVGGNTIYF.

The gene calls are TRBV2 and TRBJ1-5, with 7 bases fitting TRBD1. The trim removed 8 bases at V and 2 bases at J, leaving 3 bases unmatched. This CDR3 region has 13 residues. From germline, CDR1 is SNHLY and CDR2 FYNNEI. This chain's CDR3 is CASSDRGNQPQHF. In DNA, the CDR3 is TGTGCCAGCTCCGACAGGGGCAATCAGCCCCAGCATTTT.

The chain carries TRBV7-6 and TRBJ2-2; D ambiguous. The V and J ends lost 5 bases and 4 bases respectively, with 8 bases between them. The CDR3 runs to 13 residues. Germline V CDR1 and CDR2: SGHVS, FNYEAQ. CDR3 in amino acids: CASSQASTGELFF. CDR3 nucleotides: TGTGCCAGCAGCCAGGCCAGCACCGGGGAGCTGTTTTTT.

This clone was recorded once. This rearrangement joins TRBV3-1 (or the pseudogene TRBV3-2) to TRBJ2-6; 11 bases fit TRBD1. Germline CDR1 is LGHDT and CDR2 is YNNKEL (reference sequence). V lost 3 bases, J lost 0 bases, and 4 bases stayed unmatched. The CDR3 is made up of 18 amino acids. CDR3 protein: CASSQLDRGLSGANVLTF. For the CDR3, the DNA is TGTGCCAGCAGCCAGCTGGACAGGGGGCTCTCTGGGGCCAACGTCCTGACTTTC.

The chain is built from TRBV5-1 and TRBJ2-3; D is perhaps TRBD1 (6 bases). The CDR3 totals 16 residues. V lost 4 bases and J lost 6, with 21 bases in between. Germline V gene data show CDR1 as SGHRS and CDR2 as YFSETQ. CDR3 amino acids: CASSESPGVRGDTQYF. DNA of the CDR3: TGCGCCAGCAGCGAATCGCCAGGGGTTAGGGGGGATACGCAGTATTTT.

V usage is TRBV24-1 and J usage is TRBJ2-2; D perhaps matches TRBD2 (5 bases). This CDR3 contains 13 residues. The V end was cut by 9 bases, the J end by 6 bases, with 13 bases between. Germline V lookup: CDR1 KGHDR, CDR2 SFDVKD. Here the CDR3 DNA reads TGTGCCACCCCGGTGGAGAGGGCCGGGGAGCTGTTTTTT. Amino acid sequence: CATPVERAGELFF.

In this sample, this clone turned up many times. The CDR3 loop is CASSQDPVSPLHF. CDR3 nucleotide sequence: TGTGCCAGCAGCCAAGATCCTGTTTCACCCCTCCACTTT. The chain recombines TRBV3-1 (or the pseudogene TRBV3-2) with TRBJ1-6; no reliable D call. Germline V gene sequence: CDR1 LGHDT, CDR2 YNNKEL (reference sequence). Trimming left V 0 bases short and J 9 bases short, with 6 bases between. The CDR3 contains 13 residues.

The V call is TRBV5-1, the J call TRBJ1-3; D remains ambiguous. The V gene's germline CDR1 is SGHRS and CDR2 YFSETQ. This CDR3 region has 15 residues. V was shortened by 4 bases and J by 3 bases, with 14 bases between the two germline ends. This CDR3 is CASSMRAGDGNTIYF. The CDR3 bases are TGCGCCAGCAGCATGAGGGCCGGAGATGGAAACACCATATATTTT.

A note on this clone: At one of its ends the junction is not consistent with the germline gene, which may arise from a read error. V and J are TRBV7-9 and TRBJ2-2; D may be TRBD1 (5 bases). Germline values: CDR1 SEHNR, CDR2 FQNEAQ (reference sequence). The CDR3 is made up of 14 amino acids. The CDR3 sequence: CSTAGGRATGELFF. The DNA of the CDR3 is TGCTCGACCGCCGGTGGCAGGGCTACCGGGGAGCTGTTTTTT. Based on the CDR3 plus reference TRBV7-9 and TRBJ2-2, the full variable domain is DTGVSQNPRHKITKRGQNVTFRCDPISEHNRLYWYRQTLGQGPEFLTYFQNEAQLEKSRLLSDRFSAERPKGSFSTLEIQRTEQGDSAMYLCSTAGGRATGELFFGEGSRLTVL.

The V and J genes are TRBV4-1 and TRBJ2-7; TRBD2 agrees at 7 bases. The germline gives CDR1 MGHRA, CDR2 YSYEKL. The CDR3 length is 16 residues. The junction had 14 bases not matched to a gene; V was cut back by 5 bases and J by 4 bases. The CDR3 DNA follows: TGCGCCAGCAGCGCGGGAGCGGGACTCTACCCTTACGAGCAGTACTTC. Translation: CASSAGAGLYPYEQYF.

CDR3 in DNA: TGTGCTAGTGGTTTGATCCCCACCAGCGTTGAGCTGTTTTTT. This translates into CASGLIPTSVELFF. The gene calls are TRBV12-5 and TRBJ2-2; D call uncertain. V lost 2 bases and J lost 11, with 15 bases in between. Germline V gene data show CDR1 as LGHNT and CDR2 as FRNRAP. CDR3 length: 14 residues.

J is TRBJ2-1 and V is TRBV7-2, with 10 bases identical to TRBD2. The CDR3 consists of 15 residues. V lost 5 bases, J lost 7 bases, and 8 bases stayed unmatched. Germline lookup yields CDR1 SGHTA and CDR2 FQGNSA. This chain's CDR3 is CASSPAGGKGNEQFF. The CDR3 DNA sequence: TGTGCCAGCAGCCCAGCGGGGGGGAAGGGGAATGAGCAGTTCTTC.

This clone appeared a single time. CDR3 DNA: TGTGCCAGCAGCGCCAGCACAGGGGTAGAGACCCAGTACTTC. Amino acids: CASSASTGVETQYF. The rearrangement uses TRBV7-9 and TRBJ2-5; 7 bases are shared with TRBD1. V shed 5 bases, J shed 4 bases, and the junction held 7 bases outside the gene matches. From germline, CDR1 is SEHNR and CDR2 FQNEAQ (reference sequence). The CDR3 sequence is 14 residues long. Full variable domain (remainder filled in from reference TRBV7-9 and TRBJ2-5): DTGVSQNPRHKITKRGQNVTFRCDPISEHNRLYWYRQTLGQGPEFLTYFQNEAQLEKSRLLSDRFSAERPKGSFSTLEIQRTEQGDSAMYLCASSASTGVETQYFGPGTRLLVL.

The V gene is TRBV7-2, the J gene TRBJ2-1; 9 bases are shared with TRBD1. The J segment lost 4 bases and the V segment lost 2 bases, leaving 15 bases of the junction unmatched. The CDR3 runs to 19 residues. Germline CDR1 is SGHTA and CDR2 is FQGNSA. CDR3 in DNA: TGTGCCAGCAGCTTAAGATGGTTGAGCCCGGACAGGGGTTACAATGAGCAGTTCTTC. Its protein product is CASSLRWLSPDRGYNEQFF.

This chain uses TRBV6-5 with TRBJ1-1; 12 positions match TRBD1. Per germline, CDR1 MNHEY and CDR2 SVGAGI. The CDR3 has 16 amino acids. J gave up 4 bases and V 2 bases, and 5 bases lay outside the gene matches. The CDR3 coding sequence is TGTGCCAGCAGTTACGGGACAGGGGGCTCGAGCACTGAAGCTTTCTTT. Translation gives CASSYGTGGSSTEAFF.